This T cell receptor (beta chain) derives from a study of T cells in Graves' hyperthyroidism and ophthalmopathy. Of note for this clonotype: As yet, its antigen is unknown.

Fresh peripheral blood, roughly 9.8 ml of it, supplied the PBMCs. CDR1 is LNHDA and CDR2 is SQIVND in the germline V gene (reference sequence). V lost 5 bases, J lost 4 bases, and 9 bases lay in between. The CDR3 length is 12 residues. Findings and limits, study-wide: Onset of ophthalmopathy came a median 6.5 months after the model predicted it.

Amplification targeted TCR beta CDR3 regions from RNA transcripts. Carried out on the TCR CDR3, a first-round RT-PCR used the HTBI primer set. TCRdb called the multiplex PCR reads again in MiXCR, with one record for every CDR3 protein. The sample has about 290,000 distinct CDR3 sequences, less than 15% seen once. This TCR came from a woman in her 30s with Graves' hyperthyroidism that later progressed to Graves' ophthalmopathy. Sequenced: blood. This sequence joins TRBV19 and TRBJ2-7; D uncertain. CDR3 in amino acids: CASSADDYEQYF. The CDR3, as DNA: TGTGCCAGTAGTGCGGACGATTACGAGCAGTACTTC.